Each of the 24 T cell receptor beta chains below was sequenced from the same sample in a study of Ad26.COV2.S vaccination and SARS-CoV-2 variants. Here immunoSEQ multiplex PCR was the method, and the copy in TCRdb shows in-frame clones only, minus some. This table has some 300,000 clones, around 84% appearing once. Treatment denoted: roughly 19 received Ad26.COV2.S at low or high dose, single or two shots; five or six received placebo; per-sample allocation not given. Day 63 after the first injection of vaccine or placebo was the sampling time. Sequencing was performed on peripheral blood, taken in a trial of Ad26.COV2.S vaccine versus placebo. Receptors were obtained from a person aged 18-60 years who received the Ad26.COV2.S COVID-19 vaccine or a placebo.

In its sample, this clone was seen once. The chain links TRBV25-1 to TRBJ1-4; no reliable D call. The germline V gene encodes CDR1 MGHDK and CDR2 SYGVNS. CDR3 size: 14 residues. V gave up 1 base and J gave up 6 bases, with 9 bases separating them. The CDR3, as DNA: TGTGCCAGCAGTGAATTTAGGGAGGATGAAAAACTGTTTTTT. This encodes CASSEFREDEKLFF.

This chain's CDR3 is CASSLDSTNRDRHGYTF. The CDR3 DNA reads TGTGCCAGCAGCTTAGATAGCACGAACCGGGACCGGCATGGCTACACCTTC. The chain carries TRBV7-2 and TRBJ1-2; D is possibly TRBD1 (5 bases). The CDR3 is 17 amino acids. V dropped 1 base and J dropped 6 bases, with 21 bases sitting between them. Germline V gene lookup returns CDR1 SGHTA and CDR2 FQGNSA.

The chain recombines TRBV6-2 or TRBV6-3 with TRBJ2-6; D gene ambiguous. The CDR3 length is 17 residues. Germline-derived CDR1 and CDR2 are MNHEY and SVGEGT. Trimming took off 2 bases at V and 0 bases at J, with 11 bases between the two ends. CDR3 residues: CASSYDTFSSGANVLTF. DNA of the CDR3: TGTGCCAGCAGTTACGACACTTTTTCCTCTGGGGCCAACGTCCTGACTTTC.

This chain connects TRBV23-1 to TRBJ1-4; unclear D gene. TRBV23-1 is classed as an ORF, of uncertain function. Trimming shortened V by 1 base and J by 6 bases, and 12 bases separated the two germline ends. This CDR3 spans 15 amino acids. The CDR3 bases are TGCGCCAGCAGTCAATTGGGGATAGCGGATGAAAAACTGTTTTTT. Translating it yields CASSQLGIADEKLFF.

Worth noting for this clone: The same CDR3 can be traced to other DNA sequences in this sample. V gene TRBV5-6 combines with J gene TRBJ2-3; either TRBD1 or TRBD2 may supply D (6 bases each). This CDR3 is built from 15 residues. Germline-derived CDR1 and CDR2 are SGHDT and YYEEEE. Trimming removed 2 bases from V and 2 bases from J, with 12 bases in between. The chain's CDR3 is CASSLGGIITDTQYF. DNA for the CDR3: TGTGCCAGCAGCTTAGGGGGGATAATCACAGATACGCAGTATTTT.

This rearrangement joins TRBV9 to TRBJ1-1; no firm D call. Trimming pared 3 bases from V and 0 bases from J, leaving 12 bases between. From germline, CDR1 is SGDLS and CDR2 YYNGEE. CDR3 length equals 15 residues. The CDR3 nucleotides are TGTGCCAGCAGCGGTGGGTCCTATCTGAACACTGAAGCTTTCTTT. Translated: CASSGGSYLNTEAFF.

The chain carries TRBV11-2 and TRBJ2-3, with 7 bases aligning to TRBD1. Losses at the gene ends were 5 bases for V and 4 bases for J; bases not matched to a gene: 9. The CDR3 spans 15 residues. CDR1 is SGHAT and CDR2 is FQNNGV in the germline V gene. CDR3 loop: CASSLTGFSSDTQYF. The CDR3 DNA follows: TGTGCCAGCAGCCTGACAGGGTTTAGTTCAGATACGCAGTATTTT.

The chain has TRBV28 and TRBJ1-2; 7 nucleotides match TRBD1. Germline V gene sequence: CDR1 MDHEN, CDR2 SYDVKM. J was trimmed by 0 bases and V by 0 bases; bases with no gene match: 13. The CDR3 runs 19 residues. The CDR3 DNA reads TGTGCCAGCAGTTTATGGTGGTCTCTTGTAGGGACAGCTAACTATGGCTACACCTTC. Protein: CASSLWWSLVGTANYGYTF.

This chain connects TRBV27 to TRBJ1-2; tentative D call: TRBD1 (6 bases). The CDR3 loop spans 13 amino acids. V lost 5 bases and J 8 bases, leaving 15 bases between the germline ends. The germline CDR1 and CDR2 sequences are MNHEY and SMNVEV (reference sequence). CDR3 in amino acids: CASSPLGGGGYTF. The DNA for the CDR3 is TGTGCCAGCAGTCCCCTAGGGGGTGGCGGCTACACCTTC.

This clone was detected once. V gene TRBV5-6 combines with J gene TRBJ2-7; 8 bases map to TRBD1. CDR3 size: 13 residues. Germline V gene data show CDR1 as SGHDT and CDR2 as YYEEEE. V gave up 4 bases and J gave up 4 bases; unmatched junction bases: 4. CDR3 region: CASSPGQDYEQYF. DNA of the CDR3: TGTGCCAGCAGCCCGGGACAGGATTACGAGCAGTACTTC.

This chain joins TRBV5-1 and TRBJ1-4, with TRBD1 identical over 9 bases. This CDR3 comprises 14 residues. V lost 6 bases to trimming and J lost 5 bases; unmatched junction nucleotides: 5. Looked up from germline, CDR1 is SGHRS and CDR2 is YFSETQ. The DNA for the CDR3 is TGCGCCAGCAAGAGACAGGGGGAAAATGAAAAACTGTTTTTT. It encodes CASKRQGENEKLFF.

The rearrangement uses TRBV18 and TRBJ2-3; no reliable D call. Germline V gene lookup returns CDR1 KGHSH and CDR2 LQKENI. The length of the CDR3 is 15 residues. Trimming took 7 bases from V and 6 from J, leaving 20 bases between them. CDR3 in amino acids: CASCLRASVGDTQYF. CDR3 sequence (DNA): TGTGCCAGCTGTTTACGGGCCTCCGTGGGGGATACGCAGTATTTT.

The rearrangement uses TRBV6-5 and TRBJ2-7; 7 nucleotides line up with TRBD2. Trimming removed 5 bases from V and 2 bases from J; junction bases left unmatched: 9. Per the germline V gene, CDR1 is MNHEY and CDR2 is SVGAGI. This CDR3 has 15 residues. In DNA, the CDR3 is TGTGCCAGCAGTCCCCTGGGGGGGTCTACCTACGAGCAGTACTTC. It codes for CASSPLGGSTYEQYF.

The chain employs TRBV7-9 and TRBJ1-3; possibly TRBD1 for D (5 bases). Deletions cut 4 bases from V and 3 bases from J, with 10 bases between. The germline gives CDR1 SEHNR, CDR2 FQNEAQ (reference sequence). The CDR3 contains 14 residues. CDR3 sequence (DNA): TGTGCCAGCAGCTCCCCGGGACTTGGAAACACCATATATTTT. This sequence encodes CASSSPGLGNTIYF.

This clone was counted once. The chain employs TRBV5-1 and TRBJ2-3; D ambiguous. The CDR3 covers 12 residues. Germline loops: CDR1 SGHRS, CDR2 YFSETQ. Trimming removed 4 bases from V and 8 bases from J, with 11 bases in between. In nucleotides, the CDR3 is TGCGCCAGCAGCCCCCCGGTGGGTACGCAGTATTTT. Its translation is CASSPPVGTQYF.

The chain links TRBV9 to TRBJ2-7; 7 nucleotides line up with TRBD1. This CDR3 is built from 12 residues. V was clipped by 3 bases and J by 6 bases; unmatched bases: 3. Germline CDR1 reads SGDLS; CDR2 reads YYNGEE. In nucleotides, the CDR3 is TGTGCCAGCAGCGGGACAGGCCGCGAGCAGTACTTC. This encodes CASSGTGREQYF.

V gene TRBV6-2 or TRBV6-3 combines with J gene TRBJ2-3; weak D call: TRBD2 (5 bases). V dropped 2 bases and J dropped 8 bases, with 14 bases sitting between them. This CDR3 region has 14 residues. Germline assignment: CDR1 MNHEY and CDR2 SVGEGT. The CDR3 DNA reads as TGTGCCAGCAGTTACCCCCTAGCTCAGGCTACGCAGTATTTT. Amino acid sequence: CASSYPLAQATQYF.

The chain is built from TRBV18 and TRBJ2-7; 7 bases agree with TRBD1. Germline lookup yields CDR1 KGHSH and CDR2 LQKENI. The V segment lost 2 bases and the J segment 3 bases; nucleotides outside the gene matches: 10. This CDR3 contains 16 residues. The CDR3 sequence: CASSPVDDRAVYEQYF. In DNA, the CDR3 is TGTGCCAGCTCACCAGTTGATGACAGGGCCGTCTACGAGCAGTACTTC.

The genes are TRBV4-3 and TRBJ1-1; a possible D gene is TRBD1 (5 bases). V dropped 2 bases and J dropped 0 bases, with 19 bases sitting between them. The germline V gene has CDR1 LGHNA and CDR2 YSLEER. The CDR3 spans 18 residues. The CDR3 region has the DNA TGCGCCAGCAGCCAACGACCAGGGACGGAAGGGATGAACACTGAAGCTTTCTTT. Translating it yields CASSQRPGTEGMNTEAFF.

This chain links TRBV27 with TRBJ1-2; 8 nucleotides line up with TRBD1. Germline CDR1 reads MNHEY; CDR2 reads SMNVEV (reference sequence). The CDR3 is 14 amino acids. With V trimmed by 6 bases and J by 6 bases, 9 bases remained unmatched. This CDR3 is CASRIEDRADGYTF. In DNA form, the CDR3 reads TGTGCCAGCAGAATAGAGGACAGGGCTGATGGCTACACCTTC.

The rearrangement joins TRBV5-1 to TRBJ2-5; D possibly corresponds to TRBD2 (6 bases). CDR1 and CDR2 (germline): SGHRS, YFSETQ. The CDR3 is made up of 15 amino acids. The V end lost 4 bases, the J end lost 1 base, and 14 bases lay between the germline ends. The CDR3, as DNA: TGCGCCAGCAGCCCGAAGGACTACATCCAAGAGACCCAGTACTTC. Protein sequence: CASSPKDYIQETQYF.

This clone has a handful of counts. Here the CDR3 DNA reads TGTGCCAGTAGTATAGATCGACAAAACTATGGCTACACCTTC. Translating it yields CASSIDRQNYGYTF. The rearrangement links TRBV19 to TRBJ1-2; D remains ambiguous. The CDR3 consists of 14 residues. In germline, CDR1 is LNHDA, CDR2 SQIVND (reference sequence). The V and J ends lost 0 bases and 2 bases respectively, with 7 bases between them. Combining the CDR3 with reference TRBV19 and TRBJ1-2 gives the whole variable domain DGGITQSPKYLFRKEGQNVTLSCEQNLNHDAMYWYRQDPGQGLRLIYYSQIVNDFQKGDIAEGYSVSREKKESFPLTVTSAQKNPTAFYLCASSIDRQNYGYTFGSGTRLTVV.

This chain links TRBV4-1 with TRBJ2-7; D perhaps matches TRBD1 (9 bases). Looked up from germline, CDR1 is MGHRA and CDR2 is YSYEKL. Trimming stripped 1 base from V and 3 bases from J, with 16 bases between. The CDR3 sequence is 16 residues long. The CDR3 sequence: CASSQVGRGQGYEQYF. The CDR3 coding sequence is TGCGCCAGCAGCCAAGTCGGGAGGGGACAGGGCTACGAGCAGTACTTC.

The CDR3: CASSVAWGNAGGEQFF. Here the CDR3 DNA reads TGTGCCAGCAGCGTAGCTTGGGGGAACGCAGGGGGTGAGCAGTTCTTC. The chain combines TRBV9 with TRBJ2-1; 7 bases align to TRBD1. The CDR3 spans 16 residues. V dropped 0 bases and J dropped 9; count of bases not matched to a gene: 12. Per the germline V gene, CDR1 is SGDLS and CDR2 is YYNGEE.